Following are 23 T cell receptor beta chains from one sample sequenced in a study of Graves' ophthalmopathy and Graves' hyperthyroidism. Transcripts of RNA were the source for amplifying TCR beta CDR3 regions. Following a first-round RT-PCR that used HTBI primers, a second-round multiplex PCR was carried out. TCRdb independently ran MiXCR on the multiplex PCR reads; one entry per CDR3 protein. The sample has about 660,000 distinct CDR3 sequences, about 38% seen once. The sequencing input was peripheral blood. The receptors originated from an adult man with Graves' ophthalmopathy.

Many counts were recorded for this clonotype. CDR3 nucleotides: TGTGCCAGTAGTAGGGAACAGGGCGGAGGCACTGAAGCTTTCTTT. Translation: CASSREQGGGTEAFF. This chain joins TRBV19 and TRBJ1-1; a possible D gene is TRBD1 (6 bases). Germline V gene sequence: CDR1 LNHDA, CDR2 SQIVND (reference sequence). V was shortened by 4 bases and J by 4 bases, with 16 bases between the two germline ends. The CDR3 has 15 amino acids.

This clonotype appeared many times. The V call is TRBV5-8, the J call TRBJ1-2; D unclear. V gave up 1 base and J gave up 7 bases, with 8 bases separating them. The germline V gene encodes CDR1 SGHTS and CDR2 YDEGEE. The CDR3 is made up of 12 amino acids. CDR3 coding DNA: TGTGCCAGCAGCTTGATAGCAGGTGGCTACACCTTC. It encodes CASSLIAGGYTF.

This clonotype came up many times. The rearrangement links TRBV7-3 to TRBJ2-5, with 7 bases identical to TRBD1. The CDR3 sequence is 13 residues long. Germline V gives CDR1 SGHTA, CDR2 FQGTGA. With 5 bases clipped from V and 4 bases from J, the junction kept 4 bases outside the gene matches. The CDR3 region has the DNA TGTGCCAGCAGCCCCGGACAGGTAGAGACCCAGTACTTC. Its translation: CASSPGQVETQYF.

This clonotype was detected many times. The J gene is TRBJ2-2, the V gene TRBV11-3, with D perhaps matching TRBD2 (7 bases). This CDR3 has 17 residues. With 3 bases removed from V and 3 bases from J, the gap between germline ends came to 17 bases. The germline CDR1 and CDR2 sequences are SGHNT and YENEEA. CDR3 sequence: CASSFAGASAYTGELFF. In DNA form, the CDR3 reads TGTGCCAGCAGCTTTGCGGGGGCTAGCGCTTACACCGGGGAGCTGTTTTTT.

The chain employs TRBV2 and TRBJ1-4; D gene unclear. This CDR3 region has 15 residues. CDR1 SNHLY and CDR2 FYNNEI come from the germline V gene. The V gene lost 4 bases and the J gene lost 5 bases, with 14 bases spanning the gap. CDR3 residues: CASSVGSGRNEKLFF. CDR3 coding DNA: TGTGCCAGCAGTGTGGGGTCCGGAAGAAATGAAAAACTGTTTTTT.

The V gene is TRBV6-6, the J gene TRBJ1-6; weak D call: TRBD1 (6 bases). Trimming left V 2 bases short and J 7 bases short, with 18 bases between. CDR3 length: 17 amino acids. Germline V gene sequence: CDR1 MNHNY, CDR2 SVGAGI (reference sequence). For the CDR3, the DNA is TGTGCCAGCAGTTACGCCGGGGGCAGGGTCTCAAATTCACCCCTCCACTTT. It is translated as CASSYAGGRVSNSPLHF.

CDR3 amino acids: CASSLGPQGFEKLFF. The CDR3, as DNA: TGTGCCAGCAGCTTAGGTCCCCAGGGGTTCGAAAAACTGTTTTTT. The chain combines TRBV7-9 with TRBJ1-4; a weak D match, TRBD1 (6 bases). CDR1 and CDR2 (germline): SEHNR, FQNEAQ (reference sequence). CDR3 length: 15 residues. Trimming stripped 1 base from V and 8 bases from J, with 14 bases between.

This clonotype was counted ten times or more. V and J are TRBV19 and TRBJ2-2, with unresolved D. This CDR3 has 16 residues. Germline CDR1 reads LNHDA; CDR2 reads SQIVND (reference sequence). The V end lost 5 bases, the J end lost 4 bases, and 17 bases lay between the germline ends. The CDR3 nucleotides read TGTGCCAGTAGTCCCTCCGGCCAAACTGGCACCGGGGAGCTGTTTTTT. Its protein is CASSPSGQTGTGELFF.

The chain links TRBV12-5 to TRBJ1-1; TRBD1 matches 8 bases. The CDR3 totals 17 residues. Germline lookup yields CDR1 LGHNT and CDR2 FRNRAP. The V and J ends lost 0 bases and 6 bases, in that order; junction bases with no gene match: 12. The CDR3 spells CASGLVAGGVWGPEAFF. The DNA for the CDR3 is TGTGCTAGTGGTTTGGTAGCAGGGGGCGTGTGGGGTCCTGAAGCTTTCTTT.

This clonotype was seen more than once but under ten times. The CDR3 reads CASSLANGQQETQYF. CDR3 bases: TGCGCCAGCAGCTTGGCCAACGGACAGCAAGAGACCCAGTACTTC. The chain joins TRBV5-1 to TRBJ2-5, with a weak D call TRBD1 (6 bases). The CDR3 covers 15 residues. Trimming took off 0 bases at V and 2 bases at J, with 11 bases between the two ends. Germline CDR1 SGHRS, CDR2 YFSETQ.

With respect to this clonotype: The conserved phenylalanine or tryptophan is not found at the CDR3 terminus, so this likely reflects a read error. The chain joins TRBV4-1 to TRBJ2-7; TRBD1 aligns across 8 bases. Germline values: CDR1 MGHRA, CDR2 YSYEKL. The CDR3 has 14 amino acids. Trimming took 4 bases from V and 5 from J; bases not matched to a gene: 7. As DNA, the CDR3 is TGCGCCAGCAGCCTTCAGACAGGGGACCACGAGCAGTACCTC. This encodes CASSLQTGDHEQYL.

On this clonotype: No conserved phenylalanine or tryptophan ends this CDR3, so it is likely a read error. No DNA is shown, since the ends of the CDR3 on it are uncertain; the CDR3 is the one TCRdb lists. The rearrangement uses TRBV19 and TRBJ1-4; TRBD1, as called in the table, went unchecked against the DNA. Germline assignment: CDR1 LNHDA and CDR2 SQIVND (reference sequence). The CDR3 has 8 amino acids, counting both end residues. The CDR3 here is CASSHTGV.

The chain couples TRBV24-1 to TRBJ2-2; TRBD2 is a possible D gene (6 bases). There are 20 residues in the CDR3. Trimming removed 11 bases from V and 7 bases from J, with 37 bases in between. Germline V gives CDR1 KGHDR, CDR2 SFDVKD. The CDR3 DNA sequence: TGTGCCAGCAGCCCACGACGGGAGTCGCCTCATACACTGGTGGTCGGGGAGCTGTTTTTT. This translates into CASSPRRESPHTLVVGELFF.

CDR3 in amino acids: CSSRANSGYTF. The CDR3 bases are TGCAGCTCCCGGGCCAATTCGGGCTACACCTTC. The chain joins TRBV29-1 to TRBJ1-2; D not certain. The germline V gene encodes CDR1 SQVTM and CDR2 ANQGSEA. V was pared by 8 bases and J by 8 bases, with 15 bases between. CDR3 length: 11 residues.

This clonotype was seen many times. The J gene is TRBJ2-7, the V gene TRBV7-8; D may match TRBD1 or TRBD2 (5 bases each). V lost 3 bases and J lost 2, with 11 bases in between. The CDR3 length is 14 residues. In germline, CDR1 is SGHVS, CDR2 FQNEAQ. As DNA, the CDR3 is TGTGCCAGCAGCTTTGGGACGTACACCTACGAGCAGTACTTC. Translation: CASSFGTYTYEQYF. Filled out from reference TRBV7-8 and TRBJ2-7, the complete variable domain reads GAGVSQSPRYKVAKRGQDVALRCDPISGHVSLFWYQQALGQGPEFLTYFQNEAQLDKSGLPSDRFFAERPEGSVSTLKIQRTQQEDSAVYLCASSFGTYTYEQYFGPGTRLTVT.

This sequence joins TRBV29-1 and TRBJ1-5; D is unclear. Germline CDR1 reads SQVTM; CDR2 reads ANQGSEA. This CDR3 region has 12 residues. V was pared by 6 bases and J by 9 bases, with 15 bases between. CDR3 nucleotides: TGCAGCGTGCGAGTTAGCTCAGGGCCCCAGCATTTT. The encoded protein is CSVRVSSGPQHF. The entire variable domain, with the rest obtained from reference TRBV29-1 and TRBJ1-5, is as follows: SAVISQKPSRDICQRGTSLTIQCQVDSQVTMMFWYRQQPGQSLTLIATANQGSEATYESGFVIDKFPISRPNLTFSTLTVSNMSPEDSSIYLCSVRVSSGPQHFGDGTRLSIL.

V usage is TRBV7-6 and J usage is TRBJ2-2, with D possibly TRBD2 on 7 matching bases. CDR3 length equals 19 residues. V was clipped by 7 bases and J by 3 bases, with 27 bases between them. Germline assignment: CDR1 SGHVS and CDR2 FNYEAQ. CDR3 residues: CASNKSPDGGLWDTGELFF. CDR3 nucleotides: TGTGCCAGCAACAAAAGCCCCGACGGGGGGCTATGGGACACCGGGGAGCTGTTTTTT.

The chain is built from TRBV19 and TRBJ1-2, with TRBD1 identical over 10 bases. With V trimmed by 5 bases and J by 14 bases, 14 bases remained unmatched. This CDR3 is built from 14 residues. Germline V gene lookup returns CDR1 LNHDA and CDR2 SQIVND (reference sequence). The CDR3 nucleotides are TGTGCCAGTAGTGACGGGGGGACAGGGGATTGGGCGACCTTC. Translated: CASSDGGTGDWATF.

This clonotype was counted only a few times. The J gene is TRBJ2-5, the V gene TRBV7-9, with D uncertain. The CDR3 has 17 residues. Germline values: CDR1 SEHNR, CDR2 FQNEAQ (reference sequence). V was trimmed by 5 bases and J by 2 bases, leaving 21 bases between them. For the CDR3, the DNA is TGTGCCAGCAGCCGAGGATCGGGCGGAGCCAATCAAGAGACCCAGTACTTC. The encoded protein is CASSRGSGGANQETQYF. Looking up the rest from reference TRBV7-9 and TRBJ2-5 gives the full variable domain: DTGVSQNPRHKITKRGQNVTFRCDPISEHNRLYWYRQTLGQGPEFLTYFQNEAQLEKSRLLSDRFSAERPKGSFSTLEIQRTEQGDSAMYLCASSRGSGGANQETQYFGPGTRLLVL.

The table lists this clonotype with many counts. CDR3 sequence (DNA): TGTGCCAGCAGCCCCGACAGGAGGGATCAGCCCCAGCATTTT. It yields the protein CASSPDRRDQPQHF. The rearrangement uses TRBV7-2 and TRBJ1-5, with D possibly being TRBD1 (6 bases). Per the germline V gene, CDR1 is SGHTA and CDR2 is FQGNSA. V was pared by 5 bases and J by 5 bases, with 13 bases between. The CDR3 loop spans 14 amino acids.

Many counts were recorded for this clonotype. The V call is TRBV29-1, the J call TRBJ2-7, with a tentative D call TRBD1 (5 bases). Trimming removed 7 bases at V and 7 bases at J, with 17 bases between. Per germline, CDR1 SQVTM and CDR2 ANQGSEA. The CDR3 contains 12 residues. For the CDR3, the DNA is TGCAGCGCGACGCAGGGTTCGGGTGAGCAGTACTTC. Translated, it gives CSATQGSGEQYF.

This clonotype was seen repeatedly, ten times or more. The chain couples TRBV9 to TRBJ2-7; 7 nucleotides match TRBD1. CDR1 SGDLS and CDR2 YYNGEE come from the germline V gene. CDR3 length: 15 amino acids. J lost 4 bases, V lost 3 bases, and 10 bases had no gene match. The CDR3 nucleotides are TGTGCCAGCAGCGGAAGTCGGACAGGTTCGTACGAGCAGTACTTC. Translation gives CASSGSRTGSYEQYF.

The chain joins TRBV5-1 to TRBJ1-1; 9 bases are a match to TRBD1. This CDR3 contains 14 residues. J was trimmed by 4 bases and V by 4 bases; bases with no gene match: 5. In germline, CDR1 is SGHRS, CDR2 YFSETQ. The CDR3 region has the DNA TGCGCCAGCAGCGCTGACAGGGGGACCACTGAAGCTTTCTTT. Its translation: CASSADRGTTEAFF.